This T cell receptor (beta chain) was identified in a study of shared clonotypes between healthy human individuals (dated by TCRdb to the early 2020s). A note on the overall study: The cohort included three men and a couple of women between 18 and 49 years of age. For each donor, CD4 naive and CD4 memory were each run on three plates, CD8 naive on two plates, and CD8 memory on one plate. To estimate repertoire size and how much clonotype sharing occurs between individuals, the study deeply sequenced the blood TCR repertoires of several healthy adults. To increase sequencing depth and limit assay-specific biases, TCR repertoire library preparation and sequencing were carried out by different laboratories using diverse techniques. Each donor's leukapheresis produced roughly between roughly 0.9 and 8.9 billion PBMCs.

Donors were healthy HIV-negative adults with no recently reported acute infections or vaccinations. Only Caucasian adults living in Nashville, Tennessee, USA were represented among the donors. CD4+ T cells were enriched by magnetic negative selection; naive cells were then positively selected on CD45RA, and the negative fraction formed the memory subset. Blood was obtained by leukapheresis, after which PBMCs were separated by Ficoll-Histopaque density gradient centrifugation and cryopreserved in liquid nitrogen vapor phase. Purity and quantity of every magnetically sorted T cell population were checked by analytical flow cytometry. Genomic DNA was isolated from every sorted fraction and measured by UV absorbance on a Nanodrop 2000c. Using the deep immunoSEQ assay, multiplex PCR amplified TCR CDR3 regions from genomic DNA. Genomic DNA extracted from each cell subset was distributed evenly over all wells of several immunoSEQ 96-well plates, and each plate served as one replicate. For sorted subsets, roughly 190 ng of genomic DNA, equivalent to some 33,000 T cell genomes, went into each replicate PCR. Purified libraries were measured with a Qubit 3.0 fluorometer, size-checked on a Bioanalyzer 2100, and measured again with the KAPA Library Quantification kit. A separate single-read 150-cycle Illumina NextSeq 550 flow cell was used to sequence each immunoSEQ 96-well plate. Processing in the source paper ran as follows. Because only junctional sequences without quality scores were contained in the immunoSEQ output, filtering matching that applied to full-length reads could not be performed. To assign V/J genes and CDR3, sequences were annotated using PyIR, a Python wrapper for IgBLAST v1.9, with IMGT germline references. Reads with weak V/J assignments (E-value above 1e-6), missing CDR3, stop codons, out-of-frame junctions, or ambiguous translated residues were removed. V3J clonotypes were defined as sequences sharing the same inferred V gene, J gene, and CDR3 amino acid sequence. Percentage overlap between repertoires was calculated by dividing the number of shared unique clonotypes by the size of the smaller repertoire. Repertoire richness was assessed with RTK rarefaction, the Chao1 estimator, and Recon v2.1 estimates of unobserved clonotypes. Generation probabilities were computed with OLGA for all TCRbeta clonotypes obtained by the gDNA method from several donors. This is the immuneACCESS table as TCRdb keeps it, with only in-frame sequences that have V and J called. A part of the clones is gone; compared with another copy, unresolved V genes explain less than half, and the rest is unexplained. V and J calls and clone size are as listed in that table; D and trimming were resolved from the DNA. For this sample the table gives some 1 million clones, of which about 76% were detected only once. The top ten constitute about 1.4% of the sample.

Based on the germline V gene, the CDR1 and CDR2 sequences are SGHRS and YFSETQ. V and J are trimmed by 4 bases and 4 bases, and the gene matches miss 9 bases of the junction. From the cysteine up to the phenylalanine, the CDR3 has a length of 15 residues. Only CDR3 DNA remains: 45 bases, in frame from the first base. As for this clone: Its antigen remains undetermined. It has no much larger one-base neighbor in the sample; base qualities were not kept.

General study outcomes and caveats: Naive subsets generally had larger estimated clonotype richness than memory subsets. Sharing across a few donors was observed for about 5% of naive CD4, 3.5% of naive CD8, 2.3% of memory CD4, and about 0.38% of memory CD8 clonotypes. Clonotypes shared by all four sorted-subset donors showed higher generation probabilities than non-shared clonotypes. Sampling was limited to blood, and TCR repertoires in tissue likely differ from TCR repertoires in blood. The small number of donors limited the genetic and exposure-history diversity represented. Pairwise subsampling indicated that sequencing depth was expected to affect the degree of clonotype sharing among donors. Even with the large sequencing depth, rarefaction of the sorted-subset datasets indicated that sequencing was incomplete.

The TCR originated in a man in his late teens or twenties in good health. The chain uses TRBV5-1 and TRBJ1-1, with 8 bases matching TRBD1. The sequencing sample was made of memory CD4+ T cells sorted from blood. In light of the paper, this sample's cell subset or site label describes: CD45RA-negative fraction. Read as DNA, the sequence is TGCGCCAGCAGCCCGCTGGGACAGGTCGGCACTGAAGCTTTCTTT. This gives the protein CASSPLGQVGTEAFF.